The rows below give T cell receptor beta chains drawn from one sample of a study of identical twins. TCRdb processed the 5' RACE reads anew with MiXCR; each CDR3 protein has one entry. The sample has around 490,000 distinct CDR3 sequences; around 22% are singletons. Separately, the same data were catalogued under a study of yellow fever vaccine responses in identical twins.

Sequenced input: CD4+ T cells sorted from blood. These receptors came from a young woman in good health. CDR3s include the opening cysteine and the closing phenylalanine or tryptophan. D genes are given only for firm matches. Clone size is given for some rows only: seen once, a few or many times, or a class if the clone is expanded.

v_call	j_call	d_call	clone_size	cdr3_aa	cdr3_nt
TRBV7-9	TRBJ2-1	-	few	CASSLVGGGGHEQFF	TGTGCCAGCAGCTTAGTTGGCGGTGGGGGCCATGAGCAGTTCTTC
TRBV29-1	TRBJ2-1	-	-	CSLAVAYNEQFF	TGCAGCTTAGCGGTAGCCTACAATGAGCAGTTCTTC
TRBV6-6	TRBJ2-1	-	-	CASSEKGEQFF	TGTGCCAGCAGCGAAAAGGGAGAGCAGTTCTTC
TRBV11-3	TRBJ2-1	TRBD2	-	CASGISGRAYSNEQFF	TGTGCCAGCGGAATAAGCGGGAGGGCCTATAGCAATGAGCAGTTCTTC
TRBV12-3/TRBV12-4	TRBJ2-5	-	few	CASTRLGQETQYF	TGTGCCAGCACCAGGCTCGGCCAAGAGACCCAGTACTTC
TRBV12-3/TRBV12-4	TRBJ2-1	-	few	CASSPGQSRNNEQFF	TGTGCCAGCAGTCCCGGACAGAGCCGAAACAATGAGCAGTTCTTC
TRBV12-3/TRBV12-4	TRBJ2-1	-	few	CASRRDRKQFF	TGTGCCAGCAGGCGAGACAGGAAGCAGTTCTTC
TRBV5-1	TRBJ2-3	TRBD1	-	CASSHVDRESDTQYF	TGCGCCAGCAGCCACGTGGACAGGGAGAGCGATACGCAGTATTTT
TRBV12-3/TRBV12-4	TRBJ2-3	TRBD2	few	CASSLALAGGRDTQYF	TGTGCCAGCAGTTTAGCGCTAGCGGGAGGTAGGGATACGCAGTATTTT
TRBV14	TRBJ2-3	TRBD2	few	CASRLAGTTDTQYF	TGTGCCTCACGACTAGCGGGTACCACAGATACGCAGTATTTT
TRBV6-5	TRBJ2-3	TRBD2	-	CASSYGRGGTDTQYF	TGTGCCAGCAGTTATGGGCGGGGGGGCACAGATACGCAGTATTTT
TRBV14	TRBJ2-1	-	-	CASSQGLRGKSYNEQFF	TGTGCCAGCAGCCAAGGGCTCCGGGGAAAATCCTACAATGAGCAGTTCTTC
TRBV10-3	TRBJ1-1	TRBD1	-	CAISGDRKNTEAFF	TGTGCCATCAGTGGGGACAGGAAGAACACTGAAGCTTTCTTT
TRBV12-3/TRBV12-4	TRBJ1-1	-	-	CASSLQGDGEAFF	TGTGCCAGCAGTTTACAAGGGGATGGTGAAGCTTTCTTT
TRBV29-1	TRBJ1-3	-	few	CSADGLSGNTIYF	TGCAGCGCCGACGGACTTTCTGGAAACACCATATATTTT
TRBV7-3	TRBJ2-1	TRBD2	few	CASSHGGVRDNEQFF	TGTGCCAGCAGCCACGGGGGGGTCAGGGACAATGAGCAGTTCTTC
TRBV7-3	TRBJ2-2	TRBD2	few	CASSQTSGIDTGELFF	TGTGCCAGCAGCCAGACTAGCGGGATAGACACCGGGGAGCTGTTTTTT
TRBV24-1	TRBJ2-1	-	-	CATSDSSQGTARLRF	TGTGCCACCAGTGATTCTTCCCAGGGGACCGCAAGACTCCGCTTC
TRBV3-1	TRBJ2-5	-	many	CASSQGGAIQETQYF	TGTGCCAGCAGCCAAGGCGGAGCAATTCAAGAGACCCAGTACTTC
TRBV9	TRBJ2-7	TRBD2	-	CASSVLSGEGYEQYF	TGTGCCAGCAGCGTATTGAGCGGGGAGGGGTACGAGCAGTACTTC
TRBV6-1	TRBJ2-2	TRBD1	-	CASTRETGGEELFF	TGTGCCAGCACGAGGGAGACAGGGGGCGAGGAGCTGTTTTTT
TRBV6-5	TRBJ2-1	-	few	CASSYSEYNEQFF	TGTGCCAGCAGTTACAGCGAGTACAATGAGCAGTTCTTC
TRBV7-9	TRBJ2-7	TRBD2	-	CASSPGTSNYKQYF	TGTGCCAGCAGCCCCGGGACTAGTAACTACAAGCAGTACTTC
TRBV7-9	TRBJ2-1	-	-	CASSSRGEQFF	TGTGCCAGCAGCTCCCGGGGTGAGCAGTTCTTC
TRBV2	TRBJ2-2	TRBD1	few	CASIWGQDGELFF	TGTGCCAGCATTTGGGGACAGGACGGGGAGCTGTTTTTT
TRBV20-1	TRBJ1-2	-	-	CSVPGQWVHYTF	TGCAGTGTCCCCGGACAGTGGGTACACTACACCTTC